The rows below give T cell receptor beta chains drawn from one sample of a study of T cells in Graves' hyperthyroidism and ophthalmopathy. TCRdb processed the multiplex PCR reads anew with MiXCR; each CDR3 protein has one entry. This repertoire shows under 300,000 distinct CDR3 sequences, roughly 15% found once; its top ten account for around 31%. The sequencing sample was made of blood. The source is a woman in her fifties or sixties with Graves' hyperthyroidism that later progressed to Graves' ophthalmopathy. CDR3s include the opening cysteine and the closing phenylalanine or tryptophan. D genes are given only for firm matches. Clone sizes are given selectively: once, few, many, or a class where the clone is expanded.

J: TRBJ2-6
size: few
D: TRBD1
V: TRBV11-2
CDR3: CASSQGQGLSGANVLTF
DNA: TGTGCCAGCAGCCAGGGACAGGGCCTTTCCGGGGCCAACGTCCTGACTTTC

J: TRBJ2-7
size: many
D: TRBD1
V: TRBV6-1
CDR3: CASVDVTGDEQYF
DNA: TGTGCCAGCGTGGACGTGACAGGGGACGAGCAGTACTTC

J: TRBJ1-2
size: few
D: -
V: TRBV5-1
CDR3: CASSLVGERGYTF
DNA: TGCGCCAGCAGCTTGGTGGGGGAGCGTGGCTACACCTTC

J: TRBJ2-7
size: many
D: -
V: TRBV2
CDR3: CASSQTPPGYEQYF
DNA: TGTGCCAGCAGCCAAACTCCCCCCGGGTACGAGCAGTACTTC

J: TRBJ2-2
size: few
D: TRBD2
V: TRBV7-7
CDR3: CASSVLREGTGELFF
DNA: TGTGCTAGCAGCGTCCTCAGGGAGGGAACCGGGGAGCTGTTTTTT

J: TRBJ2-3
size: many
D: -
V: TRBV7-8
CDR3: CASNRYPTVTDTQYF
DNA: TGTGCCAGCAACCGATACCCGACAGTCACAGATACGCAGTATTTT

J: TRBJ1-4
size: few
D: TRBD1
V: TRBV19
CDR3: CASSALQGATNEKLFF
DNA: TGTGCCAGTAGTGCCTTACAGGGGGCGACTAATGAAAAACTGTTTTTT

J: TRBJ2-5
size: many
D: TRBD2
V: TRBV27
CDR3: CASSELLAGAPETQYF
DNA: TGTGCCAGCAGTGAACTTCTAGCGGGAGCCCCAGAGACCCAGTACTTC

J: TRBJ2-7
size: -
D: -
V: TRBV28
CDR3: CASSSWGFSYEQYF
DNA: TGTGCCAGCAGTTCTTGGGGGTTCTCCTACGAGCAGTACTTC

J: TRBJ2-2
size: few
D: -
V: TRBV7-3
CDR3: CASSQVRGATGELFF
DNA: TGTGCCAGCAGCCAAGTTCGGGGGGCCACCGGGGAGCTGTTTTTT

J: TRBJ2-7
size: many
D: -
V: TRBV2
CDR3: CASSLTGLPEQYF
DNA: TGTGCCAGCAGTTTAACGGGATTACCCGAGCAGTACTTC

J: TRBJ2-1
size: few
D: TRBD1
V: TRBV7-8
CDR3: CASSKRDRGDEQFF
DNA: TGTGCCAGCAGCAAGCGGGACAGGGGGGATGAGCAGTTCTTC

J: TRBJ2-7
size: many
D: -
V: TRBV20-1
CDR3: CSTKGNSDYEQYF
DNA: TGCAGTACCAAAGGGAACAGCGACTACGAGCAGTACTTC

J: TRBJ2-7
size: few
D: TRBD2
V: TRBV19
CDR3: CASSGPSGSPYEQYF
DNA: TGTGCCAGTAGTGGGCCGAGCGGGAGTCCGTACGAGCAGTACTTC

J: TRBJ1-5
size: many
D: -
V: TRBV20-1
CDR3: CSASSFQGAGNQPQHF
DNA: TGCAGTGCTAGTAGTTTCCAGGGCGCGGGCAATCAGCCCCAGCATTTT

J: TRBJ1-1
size: many
D: TRBD1
V: TRBV28
CDR3: CASRIQGRLGYTEAFF
DNA: TGTGCCAGCAGGATACAGGGGAGGTTGGGATACACTGAAGCTTTCTTT

J: TRBJ2-7
size: few
D: TRBD1
V: TRBV27
CDR3: CASIPRDRAYEQYF
DNA: TGTGCCAGCATCCCAAGGGACAGGGCGTACGAGCAGTACTTC

J: TRBJ2-2
size: many
D: -
V: TRBV7-8
CDR3: CASSTTGELFF
DNA: TGTGCCAGCAGCACGACCGGGGAGCTGTTTTTT

J: TRBJ1-2
size: many
D: -
V: TRBV2
CDR3: CASSGRNYGYTF
DNA: TGTGCCAGCAGTGGGAGGAACTATGGCTACACCTTC

J: TRBJ1-2
size: many
D: -
V: TRBV3-1
CDR3: CASSQDLGYGYTF
DNA: TGTGCCAGCAGCCAAGATTTGGGGTATGGCTACACCTTC

J: TRBJ2-1
size: many
D: TRBD2
V: TRBV10-3
CDR3: CAITQGLAAGNEQFF
DNA: TGTGCCATCACCCAGGGACTAGCGGCCGGGAATGAGCAGTTCTTC

J: TRBJ2-1
size: few
D: -
V: TRBV6-1
CDR3: CASSLRDRHNEQFF
DNA: TGTGCCAGCAGCCTAAGAGACAGGCACAATGAGCAGTTCTTC

J: TRBJ2-1
size: many
D: -
V: TRBV5-6
CDR3: CASSLPGVSSYNEQFF
DNA: TGTGCCAGCAGCCTACCGGGAGTGAGCTCCTACAATGAGCAGTTCTTC